A single sample is the source of the 32 T cell receptor beta chains below, sequenced in a study of shared clonotypes between healthy human individuals. The data were produced by immunoSEQ multiplex PCR, yet TCRdb's version contains in-frame clones alone and is incomplete. This table holds some 2 million clones, 95% found once. The sequenced sample was naive CD4+ T cells sorted from blood. As to subset: CD45RA+ positively selected. These receptors originate from a man between 18 and 29 years old in good health.

Concerning this clone itself: This sample includes further DNA sequences coding for the same CDR3. The chain recombines TRBV7-9 with TRBJ2-1, with TRBD2 identical over 14 bases. V dropped 4 bases and J dropped 5; count of bases not matched to a gene: 1. Per the germline V gene, CDR1 is SEHNR and CDR2 is FQNEAQ (reference sequence). This CDR3 spans 15 amino acids. The CDR3 loop reads CASSSGLAGDNEQFF. The CDR3 coding sequence is TGTGCCAGCAGCTCGGGACTAGCGGGGGACAATGAGCAGTTCTTC.

This chain connects TRBV5-1 to TRBJ1-6; D is unresolved. This CDR3 is built from 16 residues. The germline V gene encodes CDR1 SGHRS and CDR2 YFSETQ. With 0 bases removed from V and 7 bases from J, the gap between germline ends came to 14 bases. CDR3 sequence: CASSLDAGDDNSPLHF. The CDR3 DNA reads as TGCGCCAGCAGCTTGGATGCCGGGGATGACAATTCACCCCTCCACTTT.

V gene TRBV28 combines with J gene TRBJ1-4, with a possible D match to TRBD1 (6 bases). This CDR3 has 17 residues. Trimming pared 4 bases from V and 0 bases from J, leaving 15 bases between. Germline V gene lookup returns CDR1 MDHEN and CDR2 SYDVKM. In DNA form, the CDR3 reads TGTGCCAGCAGTTCCCCCGGGGGCGCAGCAACTAATGAAAAACTGTTTTTT. Translating it yields CASSSPGGAATNEKLFF.

This chain links TRBV19 with TRBJ1-1; D is undetermined. Germline CDR1 and CDR2: LNHDA and SQIVND (reference sequence). The V and J ends lost 4 bases and 8 bases respectively, with 17 bases between them. The CDR3 extends over 14 amino acids. DNA of the CDR3: TGTGCCAGTAGTACCACCGGTTCAAGGAAAGAAGCTTTCTTT. Translated: CASSTTGSRKEAFF.

With respect to this clone: This same CDR3 is encoded by further DNA sequences in the sample. The chain recombines TRBV18 with TRBJ2-6, with D unresolved. This CDR3 spans 13 amino acids. Germline values: CDR1 KGHSH, CDR2 LQKENI. The V end lost 2 bases, the J end lost 2 bases, and 1 base lay between the germline ends. DNA of the CDR3: TGTGCCAGCTCACCAGCTGGGGCCAACGTCCTGACTTTC. This translates into CASSPAGANVLTF.

V usage is TRBV4-1 and J usage is TRBJ1-4; 10 bases line up with TRBD1. CDR3 size: 15 residues. V trimming: 5 bases; J trimming: 8 bases; junction bases outside the gene matches: 8. Germline-derived CDR1 and CDR2 are MGHRA and YSYEKL. CDR3: CASSNLGQGWEKLFF. The CDR3 coding sequence is TGCGCCAGCAGCAACCTGGGACAGGGGTGGGAAAAACTGTTTTTT.

The CDR3: CASSSNQDFFTDTQYF. The CDR3 nucleotides read TGTGCCAGCAGCTCAAATCAGGATTTCTTCACAGATACGCAGTATTTT. This chain uses TRBV11-2 with TRBJ2-3; no firm D call. Germline CDR1 and CDR2: SGHAT and FQNNGV. V dropped 4 bases and J dropped 2 bases, with 16 bases sitting between them. The CDR3 spans 16 residues.

The chain is built from TRBV7-2 and TRBJ2-1, with D tentatively TRBD2 (5 bases). In germline, CDR1 is SGHTA, CDR2 FQGNSA. Between the trimmed V and J ends, which lost 2 bases and 10 bases, there was a span of 12 bases. The CDR3 runs 13 residues. The CDR3 nucleotides are TGTGCCAGCAGCTTACTCCTTAGCGCCGAGCAGTTCTTC. Translating it yields CASSLLLSAEQFF.

The rearrangement links TRBV7-2 to TRBJ1-2; 9 nucleotides align to TRBD1. Germline CDR1 and CDR2: SGHTA and FQGNSA. The CDR3 runs to 16 residues. Germline trimming cut 3 bases from V and 3 bases from J; bases unmatched to any gene: 8. CDR3 DNA sequence: TGTGCCAGCAGCTTCCTCAATACAGGGGGCTACTATGGCTACACCTTC. It encodes CASSFLNTGGYYGYTF.

The chain has TRBV7-2 and TRBJ2-7; D is ambiguous. The germline CDR1 and CDR2 sequences are SGHTA and FQGNSA. This CDR3 comprises 11 residues. The V end was cut by 4 bases, the J end by 6 bases, with 7 bases between. This CDR3 is CASSSGFEQYF. In DNA form, the CDR3 reads TGTGCCAGCAGCTCCGGATTCGAGCAGTACTTC.

The chain joins TRBV30 to TRBJ1-6; no clear D gene. CDR3 size: 11 residues. With 5 bases removed from V and 8 bases from J, the gap between germline ends came to 7 bases. Germline V CDR1 and CDR2: GTSNPN, SVGIG (reference sequence). DNA of the CDR3: TGTGCCTGGGCCCACGATTCACCCCTCCACTTT. This gives the protein CAWAHDSPLHF.

Comment on this clone: This specimen includes other DNA sequences encoding the same CDR3. The chain carries TRBV5-1 and TRBJ2-3; D gene ambiguous. Germline V gene lookup returns CDR1 SGHRS and CDR2 YFSETQ. This CDR3 is 14 amino acids long. V shed 4 bases and J shed 2 bases, with 11 bases lying between them. The CDR3 sequence: CASSLDPSTDTQYF. The CDR3 DNA sequence: TGCGCCAGCAGCCTTGACCCTTCCACAGATACGCAGTATTTT.

The chain has TRBV5-1 and TRBJ2-7; perhaps TRBD2 as D (6 bases). The ends were cut back, 4 bases at V and 3 bases at J, with 17 bases in the middle. Germline-derived CDR1 and CDR2 are SGHRS and YFSETQ. The CDR3 runs 15 residues. CDR3 nucleotides: TGCGCCAGCAGCCCCGGGGGTGTGGGTGGCTACGAGCAGTACTTC. This sequence encodes CASSPGGVGGYEQYF.

The rearrangement links TRBV7-2 to TRBJ1-3; D ambiguous. Germline CDR1 reads SGHTA; CDR2 reads FQGNSA. The V gene lost 5 bases and the J gene lost 0 bases, with 5 bases spanning the gap. The CDR3 covers 13 residues. This CDR3 is CASSQNSGNTIYF. CDR3 DNA: TGTGCCAGCAGCCAAAACTCTGGAAACACCATATATTTT.

The rearrangement links TRBV19 to TRBJ1-5, with D perhaps matching TRBD1 (5 bases). The V gene's germline CDR1 is LNHDA and CDR2 SQIVND (reference sequence). Trimming took off 2 bases at V and 7 bases at J, with 9 bases between the two ends. The CDR3 consists of 13 residues. The CDR3 loop reads CASSIQGKQPQHF. CDR3 nucleotides: TGTGCCAGTAGTATACAGGGTAAACAGCCCCAGCATTTT.

Points on this clone: One end of the junction is discordant with germline, which a read error may explain. This chain uses TRBV6-5 with TRBJ1-1; D perhaps matches TRBD1 (6 bases). The CDR3 consists of 14 residues. The V gene's germline CDR1 is MNHEY and CDR2 SVGAGI. The CDR3 DNA follows: TGTGCCAGCAGTAGAGGGGGGGGGAACCCTGAAGCTTTCTTT. Translating gives CASSRGGGNPEAFF.

The chain employs TRBV5-1 and TRBJ2-7, with 9 bases aligning to TRBD1. V was clipped by 4 bases and J by 2 bases; unmatched bases: 7. This CDR3 is 15 amino acids long. CDR1 is SGHRS and CDR2 is YFSETQ in the germline V gene. The CDR3 region has the DNA TGCGCCAGCAGCCTAGGGACAGGGACCGCCTACGAGCAGTACTTC. The encoded protein is CASSLGTGTAYEQYF.

This chain uses TRBV6-1 with TRBJ1-1; D possibly corresponds to TRBD1 (6 bases). There are 17 residues in the CDR3. CDR1 MNHNS and CDR2 SASEGT come from the germline V gene. V lost 2 bases to trimming and J lost 1 base, with 17 bases between them. The CDR3 sequence: CASSETTGTRRNTEAFF. CDR3 nucleotide sequence: TGTGCCAGCAGTGAAACGACAGGAACTCGACGGAACACTGAAGCTTTCTTT.

The chain has TRBV2 and TRBJ1-2; 9 nucleotides match TRBD1. Germline V gene lookup returns CDR1 SNHLY and CDR2 FYNNEI. This CDR3 has 14 amino acids. The ends lost 5 bases at V and 3 bases at J; junction bases unmatched: 4. DNA for the CDR3: TGTGCCAGCAGTAAGGACAGGGGACACTATGGCTACACCTTC. It encodes CASSKDRGHYGYTF.

Comments on this clone: A much larger clonotype is one base distant, so this may be a read error. The rearrangement links TRBV7-9 to TRBJ2-5; no clear D gene. Germline V gene lookup returns CDR1 SEHNR and CDR2 FQNEAQ (reference sequence). This CDR3 is built from 11 residues. This chain's CDR3 is CASRLGETQYF. CDR3 sequence (DNA): TGTGCCAGCAGATTAGGGGAGACCCAGTACTTC.

This chain links TRBV30 with TRBJ1-4; D uncertain. Germline V CDR1 and CDR2: GTSNPN, SVGIG (reference sequence). The CDR3 contains 13 residues. With 2 bases removed from V and 3 bases from J, the gap between germline ends came to 7 bases. The CDR3 region has the DNA TGTGCCTGGAGTCCAGGACCTAATGAAAAACTGTTTTTT. It specifies CAWSPGPNEKLFF.

This chain joins TRBV9 and TRBJ2-1; D is perhaps TRBD1 or TRBD2 (5 bases each). Germline CDR1 reads SGDLS; CDR2 reads YYNGEE. This CDR3 is 16 amino acids long. The germline V and J ends were trimmed by 0 bases and 4 bases, with 14 bases remaining between them. CDR3 amino acids: CASSVEAPGPYNEQFF. CDR3 DNA: TGTGCCAGCAGCGTAGAAGCGCCGGGACCTTACAATGAGCAGTTCTTC. The complete variable domain, with remaining parts taken from reference TRBV9 and TRBJ2-1, reads DSGVTQTPKHLITATGQRVTLRCSPRSGDLSVYWYQQSLDQGLQFLIQYYNGEERAKGNILERFSAQQFPDLHSELNLSSLELGDSALYFCASSVEAPGPYNEQFFGPGTRLTVL.

Turning to this clone: Distinct nucleotide sequences in the sample also encode this CDR3. This chain joins TRBV5-1 and TRBJ2-1; D is undetermined. The CDR3 has 11 amino acids. CDR1 is SGHRS and CDR2 is YFSETQ in the germline V gene. V was clipped by 4 bases and J by 5 bases, with 4 bases between them. The CDR3 reads CASSRDNEQFF. CDR3 bases: TGCGCCAGCAGCAGGGACAATGAGCAGTTCTTC.

The chain recombines TRBV2 with TRBJ2-7; no reliable D call. CDR3 length: 14 residues. The V end was cut by 4 bases, the J end by 0 bases, with 10 bases between. The germline V gene encodes CDR1 SNHLY and CDR2 FYNNEI. CDR3 sequence: CASSVQLSSYEQYF. The CDR3 nucleotides read TGTGCCAGCAGTGTACAGCTGAGCTCCTACGAGCAGTACTTC. Full variable domain (missing parts from reference TRBV2 and TRBJ2-7): EPEVTQTPSHQVTQMGQEVILRCVPISNHLYFYWYRQILGQKVEFLVSFYNNEISEKSEIFDDQFSVERPDGSNFTLKIRSTKLEDSAMYFCASSVQLSSYEQYFGPGTRLTVT.

The chain has TRBV2 and TRBJ1-1; D unclear. Germline V gene sequence: CDR1 SNHLY, CDR2 FYNNEI. This CDR3 is built from 13 residues. V was trimmed by 9 bases and J by 0 bases, leaving 11 bases between them. The CDR3 DNA is TGTGCCAGGGGGAGGGTCATGAACACTGAAGCTTTCTTT. It translates to CARGRVMNTEAFF.

This chain connects TRBV30 to TRBJ1-4, with D perhaps matching TRBD1 (6 bases). V dropped 4 bases and J dropped 3 bases, with 9 bases sitting between them. The germline V gene has CDR1 GTSNPN and CDR2 SVGIG (reference sequence). The CDR3 has 13 residues. The CDR3 DNA follows: TGTGCCTGGAAAAGACAGGCTAATGAAAAACTGTTTTTT. It specifies CAWKRQANEKLFF.

As DNA, the CDR3 is TGCGCCAGCAGCCGAACGTACACCGGGGAGCTGTTTTTT. It encodes CASSRTYTGELFF. The V gene is TRBV4-1, the J gene TRBJ2-2; D not resolved. The length of the CDR3 is 13 residues. From germline, CDR1 is MGHRA and CDR2 YSYEKL. V lost 4 bases and J 3 bases, leaving 6 bases between the germline ends.

In the case of this clone: Other DNA sequences within the sample encode an identical CDR3. The chain uses TRBV6-5 and TRBJ1-4; D possibly corresponds to TRBD1 (6 bases). The ends were cut back, 2 bases at V and 6 bases at J, with 13 bases in the middle. Germline assignment: CDR1 MNHEY and CDR2 SVGAGI. This CDR3 has 15 amino acids. The CDR3 spells CASSYLTGGDEKLFF. CDR3 DNA sequence: TGTGCCAGCAGTTACCTTACCGGGGGCGATGAAAAACTGTTTTTT.

This chain links TRBV7-8 with TRBJ2-1; D tentatively fits TRBD1 or TRBD2 (6 bases each). Trimming removed 0 bases at V and 2 bases at J, with 11 bases between. The CDR3 is made up of 16 amino acids. Germline V lookup: CDR1 SGHVS, CDR2 FQNEAQ. In nucleotides, the CDR3 is TGTGCCAGCAGCTTAGCCGCCGGGGGCGCCTACAATGAGCAGTTCTTC. This codes for CASSLAAGGAYNEQFF.

The genes are TRBV11-1 and TRBJ2-3, with D possibly matching TRBD1 (6 bases). The CDR3 loop spans 13 amino acids. The germline V gene has CDR1 SGHAT and CDR2 FQDESV (reference sequence). The germline V and J ends were trimmed by 6 bases and 6 bases, with 13 bases remaining between them. The CDR3 nucleotides are TGTGCCAGCAGTTCTACAGGGCGGGATACGCAGTATTTT. The encoded protein is CASSSTGRDTQYF.

About this clone: This sample also contains other DNA sequences that code for the same CDR3. The V gene is TRBV27, the J gene TRBJ1-1; D might be TRBD1 (5 bases). This CDR3 has 14 residues. V gave up 3 bases and J gave up 2 bases, with 10 bases separating them. Germline lookup yields CDR1 MNHEY and CDR2 SMNVEV (reference sequence). CDR3 sequence: CASSLGRANTEAFF. The CDR3 DNA is TGTGCCAGCAGTTTGGGCAGGGCCAACACTGAAGCTTTCTTT.

The table lists this clone with a count of one. The V call is TRBV18, the J call TRBJ2-3; 10 bases map to TRBD2. Looked up from germline, CDR1 is KGHSH and CDR2 is LQKENI. The CDR3 has 18 amino acids. Trimming took 2 bases from V and 4 from J; bases not matched to a gene: 12. CDR3 coding DNA: TGTGCCAGCTCACCAGTCAGCGGGAGGGCCTCAATCTCAGATACGCAGTATTTT. Protein: CASSPVSGRASISDTQYF.